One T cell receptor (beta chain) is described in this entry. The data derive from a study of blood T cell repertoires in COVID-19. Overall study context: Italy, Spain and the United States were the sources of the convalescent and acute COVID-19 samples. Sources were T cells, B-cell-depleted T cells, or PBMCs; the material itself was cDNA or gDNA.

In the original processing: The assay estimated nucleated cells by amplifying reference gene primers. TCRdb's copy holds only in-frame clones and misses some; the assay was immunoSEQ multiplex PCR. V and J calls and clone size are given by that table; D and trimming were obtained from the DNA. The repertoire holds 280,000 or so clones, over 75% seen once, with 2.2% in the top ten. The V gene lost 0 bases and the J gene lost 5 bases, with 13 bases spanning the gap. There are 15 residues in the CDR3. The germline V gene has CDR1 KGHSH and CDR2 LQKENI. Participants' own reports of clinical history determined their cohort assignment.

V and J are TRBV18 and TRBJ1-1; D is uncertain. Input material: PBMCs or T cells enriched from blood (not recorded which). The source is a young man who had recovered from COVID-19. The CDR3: CASSPPSQRETEAFF. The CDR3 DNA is TGTGCCAGCTCACCACCTTCGCAGAGGGAGACTGAAGCTTTCTTT.